The clone carrying this T cell receptor beta chain was picked up many times. The data belong to a study of T-cell reconstitution after alpha-beta-depleted transplantation in children. During its preparation, the TCRbeta library received unique molecular identifiers. Each CDR3 protein is one row after TCRdb ran MiXCR on the PCR reads. Of 350,000 to 450,000 distinct CDR3 sequences listed, roughly 13% are singletons. The germline CDR1 and CDR2 sequences are LGHNA and YNFKEQ. The germline V and J ends were trimmed by 5 bases and 7 bases, with 14 bases remaining between them. The CDR3 is made up of 13 amino acids.

The chain couples TRBV4-2 to TRBJ1-2; D remains ambiguous. The sequenced sample was PBMCs, obtained from the stem cell graft. This clonotype originated in a human donor who donated a stem cell graft to a child with Fanconi anemia. CDR3 sequence reads: CASSSLGASGYTF. The DNA of the CDR3 is TGTGCCAGCAGCTCGTTAGGAGCCTCTGGCTACACCTTC.